Listed below are T cell receptor beta chains from one sample, sequenced in a study of blood T cell repertoires in COVID-19. Assay: immunoSEQ multiplex PCR; the TCRdb copy retains only in-frame clones and omits some. Here the sample spans approximately 400,000 clones, 88% being singletons. Material for sequencing was PBMCs or T cells enriched from blood (not recorded which). These receptors were obtained from a young woman who had recovered from COVID-19. The CDR3 runs from the conserved cysteine through the conserved F or W. The D gene is left open where the match is weak. Only part of the rows carry a size: once, few, many, or a class if the clone is expanded.

J gene: TRBJ1-6; V gene: TRBV9; clone size: few; D gene: -; CDR3 protein: CASSLGPGTNNNSPLHF; CDR3 DNA: TGTGCCAGCAGCTTGGGTCCCGGGACAAATAATAATTCACCCCTCCACTTT
J gene: TRBJ1-2; V gene: TRBV2; clone size: -; D gene: TRBD1; CDR3 protein: CASSVLGGNGYTF; CDR3 DNA: TGTGCCAGCAGTGTGTTAGGGGGCAATGGCTACACCTTC
J gene: TRBJ2-1; V gene: TRBV11-2; clone size: -; D gene: TRBD2; CDR3 protein: CASSLSPFRRGAYNEQFF; CDR3 DNA: TGTGCCAGCAGCTTAAGTCCCTTCCGGCGGGGGGCATACAATGAGCAGTTCTTC
J gene: TRBJ1-2; V gene: TRBV5-1; clone size: -; D gene: TRBD1; CDR3 protein: CASSGGRGDYGYTF; CDR3 DNA: TGCGCCAGCAGCGGGGGCAGGGGGGACTATGGCTACACCTTC
J gene: TRBJ1-5; V gene: TRBV28; clone size: -; D gene: TRBD1; CDR3 protein: CASSRGTGRGNQPQHF; CDR3 DNA: TGTGCCAGCAGCCGAGGGACAGGGAGAGGTAATCAGCCCCAGCATTTT
J gene: TRBJ1-5; V gene: TRBV4-1; clone size: -; D gene: -; CDR3 protein: CASSQEGGDSNQPQHF; CDR3 DNA: TGCGCCAGCAGCCAAGAAGGGGGTGATAGCAATCAGCCCCAGCATTTT
J gene: TRBJ1-4; V gene: TRBV6-1; clone size: -; D gene: TRBD1; CDR3 protein: CASSEGQGGEELFF; CDR3 DNA: TGTGCCAGCAGTGAAGGACAGGGGGGCGAGGAACTGTTTTTT
J gene: TRBJ1-4; V gene: TRBV28; clone size: -; D gene: -; CDR3 protein: CASSPGKTNEKLFF; CDR3 DNA: TGTGCCAGCAGCCCAGGGAAAACTAATGAAAAACTGTTTTTT
J gene: TRBJ1-5; V gene: TRBV23-1; clone size: -; D gene: TRBD1; CDR3 protein: CASSHPVETGGRQPQHF; CDR3 DNA: TGCGCCAGCAGTCACCCCGTAGAGACAGGGGGCAGGCAGCCCCAGCATTTT
J gene: TRBJ1-2; V gene: TRBV18; clone size: -; D gene: TRBD1; CDR3 protein: CASSDRGKSYTF; CDR3 DNA: TGTGCCAGCTCCGACAGGGGGAAAAGCTACACCTTC
J gene: TRBJ2-5; V gene: TRBV6-1; clone size: once; D gene: TRBD1; CDR3 protein: CASSGGQGARQETQYF; CDR3 DNA: TGTGCCAGCAGTGGGGGACAGGGGGCCCGGCAAGAGACCCAGTACTTC